This T cell receptor beta chain was sequenced during a study of vaccination and CD4 T cells after COVID-19. Overall study findings and caveats: The median number of SARS-CoV-2-reactive clonotypes increased from roughly 22 to 38, a change that did not reach significance. Convalescent patient numbers were relatively low, with no early post-infection timepoints.

As to treatment: approximately nine-day PBMC culture with coronavirus spike peptide pools or control peptides (ViraFEST assay). Peptide pool stimulation in ViraFEST expanded antigen-specific T cells, whose TCRs were then sequenced. Cell culture was performed with roughly 1.8 million PBMCs per well in the presence of about 9.3 IU/ml IL-2 and roughly 10 ug/ml peptide pools. Within the sample, this clonotype is medium-sized. Its antigen remains unidentified. With the Oncomine TCR Beta short-read assay, DNA from cultured CD4+ T cells was sequenced. TCRdb analysed the PCR reads with MiXCR anew, one entry per CDR3 protein. The sample yields more than 20,000 distinct CDR3 sequences, around two fifths seen once. V was cut by 0 bases and J by 0 bases, with 18 bases left in between. The CDR3 has 17 residues. In germline, CDR1 is DFQATT, CDR2 SNEGSKA (reference sequence).

The sequenced sample consisted of CD4+ T cells from blood, cultured in vitro. The clonotype was recovered from a human donor who had recovered from COVID-19. This rearrangement joins TRBV20-1 to TRBJ2-7; the D gene is possibly TRBD2 (6 bases). The CDR3 reads CSARDSGSGRSSYEQYF. DNA of the CDR3: TGCAGTGCTAGAGATTCAGGGTCCGGGAGAAGCTCCTACGAGCAGTACTTC.